These 2 T cell receptor beta chains originate from one sample sequenced in a study of T cell responses to AZD1222 COVID-19 vaccine (dated by TCRdb to the early 2020s). In light of the paper, this sample's time point label describes: baseline before first vaccination. The library was built by means of the immunoSEQ multiplex PCR assay. In its TCRdb copy, this immuneACCESS table keeps in-frame sequences only and misses some clones. Where compared with another copy, unresolved V genes explain less than half of these, and the others have no known cause. Present in this sample are about 170,000 clones, around nine tenths of which were seen just once. The ten top clones hold about 1.6% of the sample. Here the sequenced sample was peripheral blood, taken on day 0 of AZD1222 vaccination. All receptors derive from an adult in good health.

The V gene is TRBV9, the J gene TRBJ1-6; D not resolved. The CDR3 is 15 amino acids. Germline V gene sequence: CDR1 SGDLS, CDR2 YYNGEE. Trimming stripped 4 bases from V and 0 bases from J, with 8 bases between. The CDR3 nucleotides are TGTGCCAGCAGCATGCAGAGCTCCTATAATTCACCCCTCCACTTT. Its protein product is CASSMQSSYNSPLHF. The full variable domain, its missing parts supplied by reference TRBV9 and TRBJ1-6, is DSGVTQTPKHLITATGQRVTLRCSPRSGDLSVYWYQQSLDQGLQFLIQYYNGEERAKGNILERFSAQQFPDLHSELNLSSLELGDSALYFCASSMQSSYNSPLHFGNGTRLTVT.

J is TRBJ2-3 and V is TRBV4-1; TRBD2 agrees at 14 bases. The CDR3 is made up of 18 amino acids. CDR1 MGHRA and CDR2 YSYEKL come from the germline V gene. Losses at the gene ends were 1 base for V and 1 base for J; bases not matched to a gene: 4. For the CDR3, the DNA is TGCGCCAGCAGCCAAGGTGGACTAGCGGGGGGCGGCACAGATACGCAGTATTTT. Amino acid sequence: CASSQGGLAGGGTDTQYF.